This record concerns one TCR beta chain sequence. The antigen is undetermined. J lost 6 bases, V lost 4 bases, and 9 bases had no gene match. The CDR3 is made up of 15 amino acids. Per the germline V gene, CDR1 is SGHDN and CDR2 is FVKESK. This entry comes from a study of CD8 T cells in ankylosing spondylitis. Findings of the study overall: CD8+ cells made up the disease-linked clones, which were relatively rare in peripheral blood. Reportedly, disease-linked clones are significantly enriched in ankylosing spondylitis patients' matched synovial fluid.

Researchers built TCR beta libraries using quantitative 5'-RACE with molecular barcodes. TCRdb independently ran MiXCR on the 5' RACE reads; one entry per CDR3 protein. This table has roughly 180,000 distinct CDR3 sequences, around 9.6% appearing once. The sequenced sample was blood, either unsorted or a sorted T cell fraction (not recorded which). V usage is TRBV14 and J usage is TRBJ2-7, with 10 nucleotides matching TRBD2. The clonotype was recovered from a female donor with ankylosing spondylitis or in good health (not recorded which). As DNA, the CDR3 is TGTGCCAGCAGCCCCTCATTCAGCGGGAGGGGCGAGCAGTACTTC. Translating gives CASSPSFSGRGEQYF.